Shown below are 19 T cell receptor beta chains from a single sample sequenced in a study of blood T cell repertoires in COVID-19. Profiling relied on immunoSEQ multiplex PCR, and the TCRdb table lists in-frame clones only, not all of them. The sample yields fewer than 200,000 clones, around nine tenths seen once. The specimen sequenced was peripheral blood. These receptors all stem from a man in his fifties who had recovered from COVID-19.

The chain joins TRBV6-2 or TRBV6-3 to TRBJ1-1, with 7 bases identical to TRBD1. Germline values: CDR1 MNHEY, CDR2 SVGEGT. Trimming removed 6 bases from V and 5 bases from J; junction bases left unmatched: 3. The CDR3 is 12 amino acids. CDR3 nucleotide sequence: TGTGCCAGCAGCCAGACAGGGACTGAAGCTTTCTTT. It is translated as CASSQTGTEAFF.

The V call is TRBV3-1 (or the pseudogene TRBV3-2), the J call TRBJ2-2; 12 nucleotides align to TRBD2. CDR1 and CDR2 (germline): LGHDT, YNNKEL (reference sequence). V was clipped by 4 bases and J by 6 bases; unmatched bases: 6. The length of the CDR3 is 16 residues. The CDR3 region is CASSRPTSGGPGELFF. The CDR3 DNA reads as TGTGCCAGCAGCCGGCCTACTAGCGGGGGGCCCGGGGAGCTGTTTTTT.

In this sample, this clone turned up once. The rearrangement joins TRBV6-6 to TRBJ1-5; TRBD1 is a possible D gene (6 bases). V dropped 7 bases and J dropped 2 bases, with 15 bases sitting between them. This CDR3 has 15 amino acids. Germline-derived CDR1 and CDR2 are MNHNY and SVGAGI (reference sequence). The CDR3 protein is CASNPRGEGNQPQHF. DNA for the CDR3: TGTGCCAGCAACCCCAGGGGTGAAGGCAATCAGCCCCAGCATTTT.

The CDR3, as DNA: TGTGCCAGCAGCCCTCGACAGGGGGCGGCTTTCTTT. Its translation: CASSPRQGAAFF. The J gene is TRBJ1-1, the V gene TRBV7-2; 10 bases align to TRBD1. Germline loops: CDR1 SGHTA, CDR2 FQGNSA. The CDR3 spans 12 residues. V was clipped by 5 bases and J by 11 bases; unmatched bases: 5.

The chain joins TRBV7-3 to TRBJ2-1; 7 bases are shared with TRBD1. The CDR3 consists of 13 residues. Germline CDR1 reads SGHTA; CDR2 reads FQGTGA. J lost 9 bases, V lost 4 bases, and 6 bases had no gene match. Here the CDR3 DNA reads TGTGCCAGCAGCTATATAGGGGGCGGTGAGCAGTTCTTC. As protein: CASSYIGGGEQFF.

The chain recombines TRBV5-1 with TRBJ2-5; TRBD1 aligns across 7 bases. The germline V gene encodes CDR1 SGHRS and CDR2 YFSETQ. The CDR3 covers 14 residues. Unmatched junction bases numbered 4, after V lost 3 bases and J lost 2 bases. The CDR3 is CASSSYRGQETQYF. As DNA, the CDR3 is TGCGCCAGCAGCTCTTACAGGGGACAAGAGACCCAGTACTTC.

There are many counts of this clone. The V and J genes are TRBV19 and TRBJ1-5; 7 bases match TRBD1. The CDR3 has 15 residues. With 10 bases clipped from V and 5 bases from J, the junction kept 14 bases outside the gene matches. Germline V CDR1 and CDR2: LNHDA, SQIVND (reference sequence). The CDR3 DNA reads as TGTGCCACTAAAGGGGGCGGGTATGGAGATCAGCCCCAGCATTTT. Amino acids: CATKGGGYGDQPQHF.

This clone came up a few times. The gene calls are TRBV5-1 and TRBJ2-2; 8 nucleotides line up with TRBD1. The germline gives CDR1 SGHRS, CDR2 YFSETQ. Unmatched junction bases numbered 6, after V lost 1 base and J lost 4 bases. CDR3 length: 16 residues. In DNA form, the CDR3 reads TGCGCCAGCAGCTTGCGGACAGGGAAGGGCACCGGGGAGCTGTTTTTT. It translates to CASSLRTGKGTGELFF. The full variable domain, rest sourced from reference TRBV5-1 and TRBJ2-2, is KAGVTQTPRYLIKTRGQQVTLSCSPISGHRSVSWYQQTPGQGLQFLFEYFSETQRNKGNFPGRFSGRQFSNSRSEMNVSTLELGDSALYLCASSLRTGKGTGELFFGEGSRLTVL.

This clone was counted between two and nine times. The chain uses TRBV14 and TRBJ2-7; the D is unclear. The CDR3 is 15 residues long. CDR1 is SGHDN and CDR2 is FVKESK in the germline V gene. V was clipped by 4 bases and J by 2 bases, with 15 bases between them. As DNA, the CDR3 is TGTGCCAGCAGCCCCTCAGAGGCCCTACCCTACGAGCAGTACTTC. It codes for CASSPSEALPYEQYF.

This chain links TRBV9 with TRBJ1-4, with TRBD1 matching 12 bases. Germline V gene lookup returns CDR1 SGDLS and CDR2 YYNGEE. The CDR3 is made up of 19 amino acids. The ends lost 0 bases at V and 7 bases at J; junction bases unmatched: 13. The CDR3 here is CASSVAWGQGASTPEKLFF. The CDR3 bases are TGTGCCAGCAGCGTAGCTTGGGGACAGGGGGCGTCTACCCCTGAAAAACTGTTTTTT.

This chain uses TRBV28 with TRBJ2-7; a weak D match, TRBD2 (6 bases). CDR1 and CDR2 (germline): MDHEN, SYDVKM. CDR3 length: 12 amino acids. Trimming took off 5 bases at V and 5 bases at J, with 10 bases between the two ends. CDR3 coding DNA: TGTGCCAGCAGTCCGGAGGGCGACGAGCAGTACTTC. Translated, it gives CASSPEGDEQYF. Full variable domain (missing parts from reference TRBV28 and TRBJ2-7): DVKVTQSSRYLVKRTGEKVFLECVQDMDHENMFWYRQDPGLGLRLIYFSYDVKMKEKGDIPEGYSVSREKKERFSLILESASTNQTSMYLCASSPEGDEQYFGPGTRLTVT.

The chain couples TRBV19 to TRBJ1-4; 7 nucleotides match TRBD1. Germline V lookup: CDR1 LNHDA, CDR2 SQIVND (reference sequence). With 1 base clipped from V and 8 bases from J, the junction kept 4 bases outside the gene matches. The length of the CDR3 is 14 residues. CDR3 DNA: TGTGCCAGTAGTATAGGACAGGGCGAGGAAAAACTGTTTTTT. Encoded protein: CASSIGQGEEKLFF. Looking up the rest from reference TRBV19 and TRBJ1-4 gives the full variable domain: DGGITQSPKYLFRKEGQNVTLSCEQNLNHDAMYWYRQDPGQGLRLIYYSQIVNDFQKGDIAEGYSVSREKKESFPLTVTSAQKNPTAFYLCASSIGQGEEKLFFGSGTQLSVL.

The chain has TRBV5-4 and TRBJ2-7; TRBD1 matches 11 bases. CDR1 SGHNT and CDR2 YYREEE come from the germline V gene (reference sequence). The CDR3 is made up of 15 amino acids. Trimming cost V 5 bases and J 2 bases; bases outside gene matches: 6. CDR3 loop: CASSARTGGPYEQYF. CDR3 coding DNA: TGTGCCAGCAGTGCCCGGACAGGGGGCCCCTACGAGCAGTACTTC.

The chain joins TRBV5-1 to TRBJ2-1; 9 bases are shared with TRBD1. The germline V gene encodes CDR1 SGHRS and CDR2 YFSETQ. There are 15 residues in the CDR3. With 4 bases clipped from V and 8 bases from J, the junction kept 10 bases outside the gene matches. The chain's CDR3 is CASSPTGGAGYEQFF. Here the CDR3 DNA reads TGCGCCAGCAGCCCCACAGGGGGCGCCGGTTATGAGCAGTTCTTC.

There are a few counts of this clone. The chain links TRBV28 to TRBJ2-7, with D possibly being TRBD2 (5 bases). V lost 7 bases and J 0 bases, leaving 19 bases between the germline ends. The CDR3 has 16 amino acids. Germline CDR1 and CDR2: MDHEN and SYDVKM. The CDR3 spells CASNDGGRISSYEQYF. CDR3 DNA: TGTGCCAGCAACGACGGAGGACGCATAAGCTCCTACGAGCAGTACTTC.

The J gene is TRBJ1-5, the V gene TRBV7-8, with D possibly matching TRBD1 (6 bases). CDR1 SGHVS and CDR2 FQNEAQ come from the germline V gene. The V end lost 5 bases, the J end lost 7 bases, and 18 bases lay between the germline ends. The CDR3 runs 15 residues. As DNA, the CDR3 is TGTGCCAGCAGCCCCCTCCGAGGACAGCGGCAGCCCCAGCATTTT. It translates to CASSPLRGQRQPQHF. The full variable domain, rest sourced from reference TRBV7-8 and TRBJ1-5, is GAGVSQSPRYKVAKRGQDVALRCDPISGHVSLFWYQQALGQGPEFLTYFQNEAQLDKSGLPSDRFFAERPEGSVSTLKIQRTQQEDSAVYLCASSPLRGQRQPQHFGDGTRLSIL.

This chain joins TRBV28 and TRBJ1-4; D gene uncertain. Germline loops: CDR1 MDHEN, CDR2 SYDVKM. CDR3 length equals 14 residues. The ends were cut back, 8 bases at V and 5 bases at J, with 15 bases in the middle. Here the CDR3 DNA reads TGTGCCAGCCTTCGGTGGAGGAACAATGAAAAACTGTTTTTT. The encoded protein is CASLRWRNNEKLFF.

V and J are TRBV10-3 and TRBJ2-1; TRBD1 matches 9 bases. Germline assignment: CDR1 ENHRY and CDR2 SYGVKD. The CDR3 spans 13 residues. The J segment lost 5 bases and the V segment lost 8 bases, leaving 4 bases of the junction unmatched. This chain's CDR3 is CAIGQGRDNEQFF. The CDR3 nucleotides read TGTGCCATCGGACAGGGGAGGGACAATGAGCAGTTCTTC.

The chain is built from TRBV23-1 and TRBJ2-5; maybe TRBD1 (6 bases). TRBV23-1 counts as an open reading frame of uncertain function. The CDR3 sequence is 14 residues long. The V and J ends lost 2 bases and 5 bases respectively, with 12 bases between them. The CDR3 spells CASSQAGERETQYF. In DNA, the CDR3 is TGCGCCAGCAGTCAAGCAGGGGAGAGGGAGACCCAGTACTTC.